Listed below are T cell receptor beta chains from one sample, sequenced in a study of response to subunit inactivated influenza vaccine. TCRdb re-called the RT-PCR reads through MiXCR, storing one row per CDR3 protein. The sample lists fewer than 700,000 distinct CDR3 sequences; 13% were seen once. The sample consisted of PBMCs from blood, taken roughly 45 days after vaccination. The receptors come from a man aged 45-65 years who received an inactivated influenza vaccine. Both conserved end residues are part of each CDR3. Fields, in order: CDR3 protein, CDR3 length, V gene, J gene, clone size. Rows give clone size only sometimes, using once, few, many, or a class for an expanded clone.

CASSDPGADTQYF	13	TRBV5-1	TRBJ2-3	-
CASSLTGTSGRGETQYF	17	TRBV7-8	TRBJ2-5	many
CASSADRTSTDTQYF	15	TRBV2	TRBJ2-3	few
CASSRGAPGNQPQHF	15	TRBV6-1	TRBJ1-5	-
CSATRAGLGGVGYF	14	TRBV20-1	TRBJ2-7	many
CSARATSGPYNEQFF	15	TRBV20-1	TRBJ2-1	-
CASSPLSGRATGEQYF	16	TRBV19	TRBJ2-7	-
CASSSGGRAWVDTQYF	16	TRBV25-1	TRBJ2-3	-
CASSYSWYSNSPLHF	15	TRBV6-5	TRBJ1-6	few
CASSLAGLAGGPQFF	15	TRBV7-9	TRBJ2-1	few
CASSLTVWSSYEQYF	15	TRBV5-1	TRBJ2-7	few
CSARRDFQETQYF	13	TRBV20-1	TRBJ2-5	many
CASSYRALAGNEQFF	15	TRBV5-1	TRBJ2-1	-
CASSLRTGGVTEAFF	15	TRBV12-3/TRBV12-4	TRBJ1-1	few
CASSQDKIGYGEQFF	15	TRBV4-3	TRBJ2-1	-
CAISEPTGLLGYF	13	TRBV10-3	TRBJ2-7	-
CASSLDDRLAGETQYF	16	TRBV7-6	TRBJ2-5	-